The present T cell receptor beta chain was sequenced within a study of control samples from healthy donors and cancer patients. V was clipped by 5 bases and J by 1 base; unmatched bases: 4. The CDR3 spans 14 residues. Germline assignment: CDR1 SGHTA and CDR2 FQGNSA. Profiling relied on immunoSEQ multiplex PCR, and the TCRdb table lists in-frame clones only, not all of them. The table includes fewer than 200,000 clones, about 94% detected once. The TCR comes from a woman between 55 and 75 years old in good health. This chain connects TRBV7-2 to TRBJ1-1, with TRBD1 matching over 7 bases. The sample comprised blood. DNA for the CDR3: TGTGCCAGCAGCCGGGACAGTTCGAACACTGAAGCTTTCTTT. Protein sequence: CASSRDSSNTEAFF. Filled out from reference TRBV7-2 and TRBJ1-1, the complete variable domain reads GAGVSQSPSNKVTEKGKDVELRCDPISGHTALYWYRQSLGQGLEFLIYFQGNSAPDKSGLPSDRFSAERTGGSVSTLTIQRTQQEDSAVYLCASSRDSSNTEAFFGQGTRLTVV.